These T cell receptor beta chains were read from a single sample in a study of technical replicates of blood from a few donors. Libraries were prepared by immunoSEQ multiplex PCR; TCRdb keeps only in-frame clonotypes and omits some of them. The sample yields 55,000 to 65,000 clones, 97% seen once. The sequencing input was T cells isolated from PBMCs. Receptors were obtained from a human donor in good health. CDR3s include the opening cysteine and the closing phenylalanine or tryptophan. A D gene is named only where the DNA matches it firmly. Rows give clone size only sometimes, using once, few, many, or a class for an expanded clone.

clone_size: once
j_call: TRBJ1-1
v_call: TRBV2
d_call: .
cdr3_nt: TGTGCCAGCAGTTCCCCGGGATCGGGAGAAGCTTTCTTT
cdr3_aa: CASSSPGSGEAFF

clone_size: .
j_call: TRBJ1-1
v_call: TRBV5-5
d_call: .
cdr3_nt: TGTGCCAGCAGCTTGGCGGGAAACACTGAAGCTTTCTTT
cdr3_aa: CASSLAGNTEAFF

clone_size: .
j_call: TRBJ1-2
v_call: TRBV29-1
d_call: .
cdr3_nt: TGCAGCGCTGGCAGGGGCAACCAGTATGGCTACACCTTC
cdr3_aa: CSAGRGNQYGYTF

clone_size: .
j_call: TRBJ1-1
v_call: TRBV2
d_call: .
cdr3_nt: TGTGCCAGCACCATGAACACTGAAGCTTTCTTT
cdr3_aa: CASTMNTEAFF

clone_size: .
j_call: TRBJ2-5
v_call: TRBV11-2
d_call: .
cdr3_nt: TGTGCCAGCACCCTTCGGCAGGAACAAGAGACCCAGTACTTC
cdr3_aa: CASTLRQEQETQYF

clone_size: .
j_call: TRBJ2-7
v_call: TRBV6-5
d_call: .
cdr3_nt: TGTGCCAGCAGCAGGACTTCCCACGAGCAGTACTTC
cdr3_aa: CASSRTSHEQYF

clone_size: .
j_call: TRBJ1-6
v_call: TRBV6-5
d_call: .
cdr3_nt: TGTGCCAGCAGTTACTCTGGGGGGGATCCAAATTCACCCCTCCACTTT
cdr3_aa: CASSYSGGDPNSPLHF

clone_size: .
j_call: TRBJ1-4
v_call: TRBV5-1
d_call: TRBD1
cdr3_nt: TGCGCCAGCAGCTTCGGGACAGGGGACGAAAAACTGTTTTTT
cdr3_aa: CASSFGTGDEKLFF

clone_size: once
j_call: TRBJ1-1
v_call: TRBV4-1
d_call: .
cdr3_nt: TGCGCCAGCAGCCAAGAAAGTGGGGGCGGCTGGAACACTGAAGCTTTCTTT
cdr3_aa: CASSQESGGGWNTEAFF

clone_size: .
j_call: TRBJ1-5
v_call: TRBV25-1
d_call: .
cdr3_nt: TGTGCCAGCAGTGAATATGAGCATCAGCCCCAGCATTTT
cdr3_aa: CASSEYEHQPQHF

clone_size: .
j_call: TRBJ2-7
v_call: TRBV15
d_call: TRBD1
cdr3_nt: TGTGCCACCAGCAGAGATTGGGGCCGGACAGGGAACTACGAGCAGTACTTC
cdr3_aa: CATSRDWGRTGNYEQYF

clone_size: .
j_call: TRBJ1-2
v_call: TRBV7-2
d_call: .
cdr3_nt: TGTGCCAGCAGGACGCCAGGGAACTATGGCTACACCTTC
cdr3_aa: CASRTPGNYGYTF

clone_size: .
j_call: TRBJ2-1
v_call: TRBV7-8
d_call: .
cdr3_nt: TGTGCCAGCAGCTTGGATAAGCAGGACAATGAGCAGTTCTTC
cdr3_aa: CASSLDKQDNEQFF

clone_size: .
j_call: TRBJ1-2
v_call: TRBV6-5
d_call: .
cdr3_nt: TGTGCCAGCAGCCCCGGCGGGGGGCGAGGCTATGGCTACACCTTC
cdr3_aa: CASSPGGGRGYGYTF

clone_size: .
j_call: TRBJ2-2
v_call: TRBV29-1
d_call: TRBD1
cdr3_nt: TGCAGCGCTAAAACAGGGGGCTTCGACACCGGGGAGCTGTTTTTT
cdr3_aa: CSAKTGGFDTGELFF

clone_size: .
j_call: TRBJ2-5
v_call: TRBV6-5
d_call: TRBD2
cdr3_nt: TGTGCCAGCAGTTGGGGCGGGGGGGCCCAAGAGACCCAGTACTTC
cdr3_aa: CASSWGGGAQETQYF

clone_size: .
j_call: TRBJ2-4
v_call: TRBV29-1
d_call: TRBD2
cdr3_nt: TGCAGCGCCAAGGGACTAGCGGGCCACCAGAAAAACATTCAGTACTTC
cdr3_aa: CSAKGLAGHQKNIQYF